The 32 T cell receptor beta chains listed next were all sequenced from one sample in a study of blood T cells in healthy people across ages. For the second PCR, which ran for 7 to 11 cycles, a sample-barcoded 5' primer and a J-beta primer mix were used. Each CDR3 protein gets one entry after TCRdb re-called the 5' RACE reads with MiXCR. This table has hundreds of thousands of distinct CDR3 sequences, 58% appearing once. The material sequenced was blood. These TCRs come from a man aged 55 to 70 in good health.

The sample holds a few counts of this clonotype. This rearrangement joins TRBV5-1 to TRBJ1-1, with 7 nucleotides matching TRBD1. The germline CDR1 and CDR2 sequences are SGHRS and YFSETQ. V was pared by 3 bases and J by 1 base, with 3 bases of the junction left unmatched. This CDR3 contains 14 residues. The CDR3 DNA is TGCGCCAGCAGCTCGGGACAGCGGAACACTGAAGCTTTCTTT. As protein: CASSSGQRNTEAFF.

This clonotype was seen a few times. V and J are TRBV27 and TRBJ2-7; no firm D call. The CDR3 is 12 amino acids. Germline CDR1 reads MNHEY; CDR2 reads SMNVEV (reference sequence). The CDR3 region is CAAGAKTYEQYF. The CDR3 coding sequence is TGTGCAGCAGGAGCCAAAACCTACGAGCAGTACTTC.

This clonotype was seen a few times. The chain couples TRBV20-1 to TRBJ2-4; D unresolved. The CDR3 is 11 residues long. The V gene's germline CDR1 is DFQATT and CDR2 SNEGSKA (reference sequence). Between the trimmed V and J ends, which lost 3 bases and 6 bases, there was a span of 6 bases. The CDR3 reads CSASRSNIQYF. CDR3 sequence (DNA): TGCAGTGCTAGTCGCTCAAACATTCAGTACTTC.

The rearrangement links TRBV20-1 to TRBJ2-7; 7 positions match TRBD1. The DNA end is a closer match to TRBJ2-5, so the J assignment may be wrong. The length of the CDR3 is 13 residues. In germline, CDR1 is DFQATT, CDR2 SNEGSKA (reference sequence). The CDR3 reads CSARGGRQGTQYF. Written as DNA, the CDR3 is TGCAGTGCTAGAGGAGGGAGACAGGGGACCCAGTACTTC.

This clonotype appeared a few times. This sequence joins TRBV28 and TRBJ2-4; D gene unclear. This CDR3 is built from 14 residues. From germline, CDR1 is MDHEN and CDR2 SYDVKM. V lost 1 base and J lost 7, with 11 bases in between. CDR3 sequence (DNA): TGTGCCAGCAGTTTATCCCAGACATTGAACATTCAGTACTTC. This gives the protein CASSLSQTLNIQYF.

The rearrangement uses TRBV20-1 and TRBJ2-7; D unresolved. Germline V gives CDR1 DFQATT, CDR2 SNEGSKA (reference sequence). Trimming stripped 5 bases from V and 1 base from J, with 18 bases between. This CDR3 spans 15 amino acids. In nucleotides, the CDR3 is TGCAGTGCTTGCGTTTACCTTCAAGGTTCCTACGAGCAGTACTTC. This translates into CSACVYLQGSYEQYF.

V is TRBV5-6 and J is TRBJ1-5; D call uncertain. The CDR3 has 13 residues. Trimming removed 4 bases at V and 4 bases at J, with 9 bases between. Germline values: CDR1 SGHDT, CDR2 YYEEEE. The CDR3 region has the DNA TGTGCCAGCAGCAAGAGTACGAATCAGCCCCAGCATTTT. Its protein is CASSKSTNQPQHF.

There are a few counts of this clonotype. The V gene is TRBV5-5, the J gene TRBJ2-1, with a possible D match to TRBD2 (6 bases). Trimming shortened V by 4 bases and J by 4 bases, and 15 bases separated the two germline ends. The CDR3 loop spans 15 amino acids. Germline CDR1 and CDR2: SGHKS and YYEKEE (reference sequence). The CDR3 region has the DNA TGTGCCAGCAGCACCGGGACTCCCCTATACAATGAGCAGTTCTTC. This encodes CASSTGTPLYNEQFF. Drawing the rest from reference TRBV5-5 and TRBJ2-1, the complete variable domain is DAGVTQSPTHLIKTRGQQVTLRCSPISGHKSVSWYQQVLGQGPQFIFQYYEKEERGRGNFPDRFSARQFPNYSSELNVNALLLGDSALYLCASSTGTPLYNEQFFGPGTRLTVL.

J is TRBJ2-1 and V is TRBV7-6, with D possibly being TRBD1 (6 bases). V was shortened by 0 bases and J by 10 bases, with 13 bases between the two germline ends. The CDR3 covers 14 residues. CDR1 and CDR2 (germline): SGHVS, FNYEAQ. Written as DNA, the CDR3 is TGTGCCAGCAGCTTAGCACAGGGCCCGTGGGAGCAGTTCTTC. Translated: CASSLAQGPWEQFF. The full variable domain, rest sourced from reference TRBV7-6 and TRBJ2-1, is GAGVSQSPRYKVTKRGQDVALRCDPISGHVSLYWYRQALGQGPEFLTYFNYEAQQDKSGLPNDRFSAERPEGSISTLTIQRTEQRDSAMYRCASSLAQGPWEQFFGPGTRLTVL.

Points on this clonotype: A much larger clone lies a single base off, so this may be a read error. The J gene is TRBJ2-5, the V gene TRBV25-1; tentatively, D is TRBD1 or TRBD2 (5 bases each). The V gene lost 3 bases and the J gene lost 13 bases, with 12 bases spanning the gap. Looked up from germline, CDR1 is MGHDK and CDR2 is SYGVNS. This CDR3 is 11 amino acids long. The CDR3 bases are TGTGCCAGCAGTGATAGGGACGAGCGGTACTTC. This codes for CASSDRDERYF.

The chain combines TRBV20-1 with TRBJ2-6, with no clear D. Trimming took off 5 bases at V and 0 bases at J, with 11 bases between the two ends. The germline V gene encodes CDR1 DFQATT and CDR2 SNEGSKA (reference sequence). This CDR3 contains 15 residues. CDR3 protein: CSARAGSSGANVLTF. The CDR3 nucleotides are TGCAGTGCTCGAGCAGGAAGCTCTGGGGCCAACGTCCTGACTTTC.

The J gene is TRBJ2-1, the V gene TRBV29-1; D perhaps matches TRBD1 (5 bases). The CDR3 length is 12 residues. V was clipped by 3 bases and J by 13 bases, with 16 bases between them. Germline CDR1 reads SQVTM; CDR2 reads ANQGSEA. The CDR3 bases are TGCAGCGTTGACCTGCAGGGTTTTGATCAGTTCTTC. Translated: CSVDLQGFDQFF.

This clonotype was picked up many times. This rearrangement joins TRBV27 to TRBJ2-7; no reliable D call. V was cut by 6 bases and J by 2 bases, with 5 bases left in between. The germline V gene has CDR1 MNHEY and CDR2 SMNVEV (reference sequence). This CDR3 region has 11 residues. CDR3 in amino acids: CASSAAYEQYF. In DNA, the CDR3 is TGTGCCAGCAGCGCTGCCTACGAGCAGTACTTC.

V gene TRBV5-1 combines with J gene TRBJ1-4; possible D gene TRBD1, 5 bases. Germline CDR1 SGHRS, CDR2 YFSETQ. The CDR3 extends over 16 amino acids. Trimming shortened V by 5 bases and J by 4 bases, and 18 bases separated the two germline ends. The CDR3 DNA reads TGCGCCAGCAGATGGGGACGAGGGGATTATAATGAAAAACTGTTTTTT. The encoded protein is CASRWGRGDYNEKLFF.

This clonotype has ten or more counts. The chain is built from TRBV7-2 and TRBJ2-4; tentatively, D is TRBD1 (6 bases). Germline V lookup: CDR1 SGHTA, CDR2 FQGNSA. The V end was cut by 3 bases, the J end by 2 bases, with 11 bases between. This CDR3 has 15 residues. The CDR3 reads CASSFRTGTKNIQYF. Written as DNA, the CDR3 is TGTGCCAGCAGCTTTCGTACAGGGACCAAAAACATTCAGTACTTC.

The genes are TRBV5-1 and TRBJ1-1; perhaps TRBD1 as D (6 bases). CDR1 is SGHRS and CDR2 is YFSETQ in the germline V gene. With 0 bases removed from V and 5 bases from J, the gap between germline ends came to 14 bases. The CDR3 is made up of 15 amino acids. CDR3 in DNA: TGCGCCAGCAGCTTGGATGGGGGCGGATTGACTGAAGCTTTCTTT. Its protein product is CASSLDGGGLTEAFF.

This clonotype was found a few times. V usage is TRBV12-3 or TRBV12-4 and J usage is TRBJ2-5; no clear D gene. The V gene lost 1 base and the J gene lost 2 bases, with 8 bases spanning the gap. The CDR3 sequence is 14 residues long. The CDR3 DNA sequence: TGTGCCAGCAGTTTAGGGTTCAGACAAGAGACCCAGTACTTC. It codes for CASSLGFRQETQYF.

The V call is TRBV5-6, the J call TRBJ2-7, with TRBD2 identical over 12 bases. The trim removed 1 base at V and 2 bases at J, leaving 4 bases unmatched. The germline gives CDR1 SGHDT, CDR2 YYEEEE. The length of the CDR3 is 16 residues. CDR3 in amino acids: CASSLSRLAGAYEQYF. The CDR3 nucleotides read TGTGCCAGCAGCTTGAGTCGACTAGCGGGGGCCTACGAGCAGTACTTC.

The chain carries TRBV29-1 and TRBJ1-2; 8 bases fit TRBD1. This CDR3 has 12 residues. Germline V gives CDR1 SQVTM, CDR2 ANQGSEA. With 8 bases clipped from V and 4 bases from J, the junction kept 6 bases outside the gene matches. The CDR3 region has the DNA TGCAGCACGAGACAGGGGCCCTATGGCTACACCTTC. This codes for CSTRQGPYGYTF.

The rearrangement joins TRBV11-2 to TRBJ1-1; 9 bases are a match to TRBD1. The CDR3 has 16 residues. V lost 5 bases to trimming and J lost 5 bases; unmatched junction nucleotides: 12. Germline CDR1 is SGHAT and CDR2 is FQNNGV. The CDR3 reads CASSAYGGTGHTEAFF. The DNA of the CDR3 is TGTGCCAGCAGCGCCTACGGCGGGACAGGGCATACTGAAGCTTTCTTT.

This clonotype turned up a few times. This rearrangement joins TRBV18 to TRBJ2-7, with D unclear. The CDR3 totals 10 residues. The ends were cut back, 5 bases at V and 9 bases at J, with 8 bases in the middle. Germline V gene sequence: CDR1 KGHSH, CDR2 LQKENI. CDR3 in amino acids: CASSRMRQYF. The CDR3 DNA follows: TGTGCCAGCTCAAGGATGCGGCAGTACTTC. The complete variable domain, with remaining parts taken from reference TRBV18 and TRBJ2-7, reads NAGVMQNPRHLVRRRGQEARLRCSPMKGHSHVYWYRQLPEEGLKFMVYLQKENIIDESGMPKERFSAEFPKEGPSILRIQQVVRGDSAAYFCASSRMRQYFGPGTRLTVT.

The rearrangement joins TRBV20-1 to TRBJ1-2; 7 bases match TRBD1. This CDR3 is 12 amino acids long. The V gene's germline CDR1 is DFQATT and CDR2 SNEGSKA (reference sequence). J gave up 5 bases and V 6 bases, and 6 bases lay outside the gene matches. CDR3 sequence (DNA): TGCAGTGCCGGGGGACAGCCTTATGGCTACACCTTC. Its protein is CSAGGQPYGYTF.

This clonotype was seen once. The chain combines TRBV6-1 with TRBJ1-1; maybe TRBD1 (5 bases). Per germline, CDR1 MNHNS and CDR2 SASEGT. The V end lost 5 bases, the J end lost 3 bases, and 13 bases lay between the germline ends. The CDR3 contains 14 residues. CDR3 loop: CASSTRVGDTEAFF. Written as DNA, the CDR3 is TGTGCCAGCAGTACCCGGGTGGGGGACACTGAAGCTTTCTTT.

The genes are TRBV12-3 or TRBV12-4 and TRBJ2-1; TRBD2 matches at 10 bases. The CDR3 extends over 16 amino acids. Trimming took 6 bases from V and 4 from J; bases not matched to a gene: 9. This chain's CDR3 is CASSPGTSVWYNEQFF. The CDR3 coding sequence is TGTGCCAGCAGCCCCGGGACTAGCGTTTGGTACAATGAGCAGTTCTTC.

V is TRBV27 and J is TRBJ2-4, with 11 bases that match TRBD1. There are 13 residues in the CDR3. J gave up 13 bases and V 5 bases, and 7 bases lay outside the gene matches. Germline CDR1 reads MNHEY; CDR2 reads SMNVEV (reference sequence). CDR3 loop: CASSTSGTGGQYF. The DNA for the CDR3 is TGTGCCAGCAGTACGTCCGGGACAGGGGGGCAGTACTTC.

The chain joins TRBV29-1 to TRBJ2-3; the match to TRBD1 covers 7 bases. V trimming: 7 bases; J trimming: 4 bases; junction bases outside the gene matches: 5. CDR3 length equals 12 residues. Germline CDR1 and CDR2: SQVTM and ANQGSEA. The CDR3 spells CSANRGADTQYF. CDR3 bases: TGCAGCGCTAACAGGGGCGCAGATACGCAGTATTTT.

V is TRBV10-3 and J is TRBJ2-5, with 12 bases aligning to TRBD1. Losses at the gene ends were 6 bases for V and 5 bases for J; bases not matched to a gene: 4. The CDR3 has 14 amino acids. Germline V gives CDR1 ENHRY, CDR2 SYGVKD. CDR3 sequence reads: CAISGTGGLETQYF. As DNA, the CDR3 is TGTGCCATCAGCGGGACAGGGGGCCTTGAGACCCAGTACTTC.

The sample holds a few counts of this clonotype. The chain uses TRBV25-1 and TRBJ2-6; D call uncertain. Trimming stripped 6 bases from V and 4 bases from J, with 4 bases between. The CDR3 sequence is 12 residues long. Germline V CDR1 and CDR2: MGHDK, SYGVNS. CDR3 sequence (DNA): TGTGCCAGCAGCGCCGGGGCCAACGTCCTGACTTTC. The encoded protein is CASSAGANVLTF.

The chain uses TRBV27 and TRBJ2-7; D may match TRBD1 or TRBD2 (5 bases each). Germline-derived CDR1 and CDR2 are MNHEY and SMNVEV (reference sequence). This CDR3 is built from 16 residues. Trimming left V 4 bases short and J 3 bases short, with 19 bases between. CDR3 loop: CASSSPTEGGIYEQYF. For the CDR3, the DNA is TGTGCCAGCAGTTCCCCGACAGAGGGTGGTATCTACGAGCAGTACTTC.

The genes are TRBV2 and TRBJ2-5, with 10 positions matching TRBD2. Judging by the DNA end, TRBJ2-7 fits better; the J call may be wrong. Per germline, CDR1 SNHLY and CDR2 FYNNEI. The CDR3 length is 14 residues. The CDR3 DNA sequence: TGTGCCAGCAGAGGAACTAGCGGGGTTCACGAGCAGTACTTC. Its protein product is CASRGTSGVHEQYF.

In this sample, this clonotype turned up a few times. The chain couples TRBV20-1 to TRBJ2-4; D gene ambiguous. The germline gives CDR1 DFQATT, CDR2 SNEGSKA (reference sequence). The CDR3 runs to 13 residues. Trimming cost V 5 bases and J 0 bases, with 8 bases left between them. The CDR3 DNA follows: TGCAGTGCTCCCGGCCTAGCCAAAAACATTCAGTACTTC. It specifies CSAPGLAKNIQYF.

The table lists this clonotype with many counts. The rearrangement uses TRBV6-2 or TRBV6-3 and TRBJ2-6; tentatively, D is TRBD2 (5 bases). Germline CDR1 reads MNHEY; CDR2 reads SVGEGT. Trimming took 6 bases from V and 1 from J, leaving 10 bases between them. The CDR3 length is 15 residues. For the CDR3, the DNA is TGTGCCAGCAGAACCGAGGGTTCTGGGGCCAACGTCCTGACTTTC. Encoded protein: CASRTEGSGANVLTF.